The 10 T cell receptor beta chains below all came from one sample that was sequenced in a study of T cells after yellow fever vaccination. TCRdb used MiXCR to reprocess the 5' RACE reads, holding one entry per CDR3 protein. The table includes around 350,000 distinct CDR3 sequences, 11% detected once. The sample here was PBMCs, taken on the day of the first yellow fever vaccination. All receptors come from a man between 18 and 29 years old who received the YFV17D yellow fever vaccine.

The chain carries TRBV6-5 and TRBJ2-3; 10 nucleotides match TRBD2. The V and J ends lost 4 bases and 3 bases, in that order; junction bases with no gene match: 4. Germline lookup yields CDR1 MNHEY and CDR2 SVGAGI. CDR3 length equals 15 residues. The chain's CDR3 is CASSFTSGETDTQYF. CDR3 nucleotides: TGTGCCAGCAGTTTCACTAGCGGGGAAACAGATACGCAGTATTTT.

The V gene is TRBV9, the J gene TRBJ2-2; D perhaps matches TRBD1 (5 bases). Between the trimmed V and J ends, which lost 4 bases and 8 bases, there was a span of 15 bases. This CDR3 spans 14 amino acids. The germline CDR1 and CDR2 sequences are SGDLS and YYNGEE. CDR3 DNA: TGTGCCAGCAGCAACCAACCAGGGCCGGGGGAGCTGTTTTTT. As protein: CASSNQPGPGELFF.

CDR3 amino acids: CATSGSGGAFFEQFF. CDR3 sequence (DNA): TGTGCCACCAGTGGTAGCGGGGGGGCTTTTTTCGAGCAGTTCTTC. The gene calls are TRBV24-1 and TRBJ2-1; TRBD2 aligns across 11 bases. The CDR3 has 15 amino acids. Looked up from germline, CDR1 is KGHDR and CDR2 is SFDVKD. The V gene end was trimmed by 5 bases and the J gene end by 10 bases; junction bases not matched to a gene: 9.

The chain links TRBV6-5 to TRBJ2-3; 12 bases fit TRBD2. The ends lost 9 bases at V and 6 bases at J; junction bases unmatched: 13. CDR1 MNHEY and CDR2 SVGAGI come from the germline V gene. The CDR3 consists of 16 residues. The CDR3 DNA sequence: TGTGCCAGGGGGGGGGGTTGGACTAGCGGGATGGATACGCAGTATTTT. This translates into CARGGGWTSGMDTQYF.

CDR3 sequence reads: CASSVVSGGEQYF. The CDR3 coding sequence is TGTGCCAGCAGCGTAGTATCGGGTGGCGAGCAGTACTTC. The chain employs TRBV9 and TRBJ2-7; no firm D call. Deletions cut 0 bases from V and 6 bases from J, with 10 bases between. The germline V gene has CDR1 SGDLS and CDR2 YYNGEE. The CDR3 has 13 residues.

The V and J genes are TRBV14 and TRBJ2-7; the D call may be TRBD1 or TRBD2 (6 bases each). The CDR3 runs 14 residues. V lost 4 bases and J 4 bases, leaving 14 bases between the germline ends. The germline gives CDR1 SGHDN, CDR2 FVKESK. The CDR3 DNA reads as TGTGCCAGCAGCCTGGTCGGGGGCAGGTACGAGCAGTACTTC. It codes for CASSLVGGRYEQYF.

The chain uses TRBV20-1 and TRBJ1-2, with unresolved D. From germline, CDR1 is DFQATT and CDR2 SNEGSKA (reference sequence). The V end lost 1 base, the J end lost 3 bases, and 12 bases lay between the germline ends. The CDR3 consists of 14 residues. CDR3 protein: CSARGVDGDYGYTF. CDR3 nucleotide sequence: TGCAGTGCTAGAGGGGTTGACGGAGACTATGGCTACACCTTC.

V is TRBV20-1 and J is TRBJ2-1; TRBD1 is a possible D gene (8 bases). Trimming cost V 4 bases and J 0 bases, with 16 bases left between them. CDR1 is DFQATT, CDR2 SNEGSKA, per germline (reference sequence). This CDR3 is built from 16 residues. Here the CDR3 reads CSAIHRGGSSYNEQFF. The CDR3 DNA is TGCAGTGCTATTCACAGGGGGGGTAGCTCCTACAATGAGCAGTTCTTC.

The gene calls are TRBV5-1 and TRBJ2-1, with unresolved D. From germline, CDR1 is SGHRS and CDR2 YFSETQ. The CDR3 has 16 amino acids. The V gene lost 0 bases and the J gene lost 4 bases, with 14 bases spanning the gap. The CDR3 sequence: CASSLGQTTFYNEQFF. CDR3 bases: TGCGCCAGCAGCTTGGGCCAAACGACATTTTACAATGAGCAGTTCTTC. The full variable domain, with the rest looked up from reference TRBV5-1 and TRBJ2-1, is KAGVTQTPRYLIKTRGQQVTLSCSPISGHRSVSWYQQTPGQGLQFLFEYFSETQRNKGNFPGRFSGRQFSNSRSEMNVSTLELGDSALYLCASSLGQTTFYNEQFFGPGTRLTVL.

The rearrangement links TRBV2 to TRBJ1-2; D unclear. Trimming stripped 1 base from V and 4 bases from J, with 10 bases between. The CDR3 is made up of 14 amino acids. Germline V gene data show CDR1 as SNHLY and CDR2 as FYNNEI. CDR3 loop: CASSEGGRAYGYTF. CDR3 DNA sequence: TGTGCCAGCAGTGAAGGGGGTAGGGCCTATGGCTACACCTTC. Supplemented by reference TRBV2 and TRBJ1-2, the full variable domain reads EPEVTQTPSHQVTQMGQEVILRCVPISNHLYFYWYRQILGQKVEFLVSFYNNEISEKSEIFDDQFSVERPDGSNFTLKIRSTKLEDSAMYFCASSEGGRAYGYTFGSGTRLTVV.